Many counts were recorded for the clone carrying this TCR beta chain. The data originate from a study of T-cell reconstitution after alpha-beta-depleted transplantation in children. The CDR3 is 13 residues long. After removal of 7 bases from V and 7 bases from J, the junction contained 9 bases not matched to a gene. Germline V gene lookup returns CDR1 MNHEY and CDR2 SVGAGI. A library of TCRbeta sequences, prepared with unique molecular identifiers, was generated. TCRdb redid the calling of the PCR reads with MiXCR, one entry per CDR3 protein. The data contain about 610,000 distinct CDR3 sequences, 8% to 11% of them singletons.

The V and J genes are TRBV6-5 and TRBJ2-5; 7 nucleotides match TRBD2. The sequences come from PBMCs from the stem cell graft donor, collected from the stem cell graft. The TCR was taken from a human donor who donated a stem cell graft to a child with acute myeloid leukemia. CDR3 sequence: CASTEREFGTQYF. The DNA for the CDR3 is TGTGCCAGCACCGAGCGGGAATTCGGGACCCAGTACTTC.